What follows are 24 T cell receptor beta chains derived from one specimen sequenced in a study of cytomegalovirus exposure and HLA in healthy donors. PCR employed 60 Vbeta and 13 Jbeta primers. Data came from immunoSEQ multiplex PCR; TCRdb stores just in-frame clones and leaves some out. The sample yields roughly 150,000 clones, roughly three quarters seen once. Material for sequencing was PBMCs. The receptors originated from a male donor in good health and CMV-seronegative.

The V gene is TRBV6-5, the J gene TRBJ1-6; a possible D gene is TRBD1 (5 bases). V was cut by 2 bases and J by 5 bases, with 10 bases left in between. CDR1 is MNHEY, CDR2 SVGAGI, per germline. This CDR3 is 15 amino acids long. The chain's CDR3 is CASSYQGMNNSPLHF. The DNA of the CDR3 is TGTGCCAGCAGTTACCAGGGAATGAATAATTCACCCCTCCACTTT.

This clone was found a few times. V is TRBV11-3 and J is TRBJ2-5; 8 bases are shared with TRBD2. Germline CDR1 is SGHNT and CDR2 is YENEEA. Trimming cost V 5 bases and J 2 bases; bases outside gene matches: 1. This CDR3 has 13 residues. For the CDR3, the DNA is TGTGCCAGCAGCCGGGGGGGACAAGAGACCCAGTACTTC. It is translated as CASSRGGQETQYF.

The V and J genes are TRBV28 and TRBJ2-5; 7 nucleotides match TRBD2. The J call is in doubt because the DNA end fits TRBJ2-7 better. The CDR3 is 17 amino acids. Germline lookup yields CDR1 MDHEN and CDR2 SYDVKM. The CDR3 loop is CASSTARTSFHSSEQYF. As DNA, the CDR3 is TGTGCCAGCAGTACCGCCCGGACTAGTTTTCATTCCAGCGAGCAGTACTTC.

J is TRBJ2-5 and V is TRBV19; 7 bases line up with TRBD1. Germline assignment: CDR1 LNHDA and CDR2 SQIVND (reference sequence). With V trimmed by 4 bases and J by 3 bases, 2 bases remained unmatched. The CDR3 extends over 13 amino acids. CDR3 in amino acids: CASSRDRKETQYF. The CDR3 DNA sequence: TGTGCCAGTAGTAGGGACAGAAAAGAGACCCAGTACTTC. Based on the CDR3 plus reference TRBV19 and TRBJ2-5, the full variable domain is DGGITQSPKYLFRKEGQNVTLSCEQNLNHDAMYWYRQDPGQGLRLIYYSQIVNDFQKGDIAEGYSVSREKKESFPLTVTSAQKNPTAFYLCASSRDRKETQYFGPGTRLLVL.

The table lists this clone with a few counts. V and J are TRBV7-2 and TRBJ2-5; 9 bases are a match to TRBD2. The germline V gene has CDR1 SGHTA and CDR2 FQGNSA. With 0 bases clipped from V and 5 bases from J, the junction kept 13 bases outside the gene matches. The CDR3 is made up of 18 amino acids. The CDR3 here is CASSLAILLAGRRETQYF. The CDR3 nucleotides are TGTGCCAGCAGCTTAGCTATTCTACTAGCGGGCCGCCGGGAGACCCAGTACTTC.

The rearrangement joins TRBV7-6 to TRBJ2-3, with D perhaps matching TRBD1 (6 bases). The length of the CDR3 is 18 residues. Germline loops: CDR1 SGHVS, CDR2 FNYEAQ. Trimming took off 2 bases at V and 2 bases at J, with 20 bases between the two ends. The CDR3 DNA reads TGTGCCAGCAGCTTACCAGAAGGGGGTGTGAGGAACACAGATACGCAGTATTTT. As protein: CASSLPEGGVRNTDTQYF.

The chain has TRBV30 and TRBJ1-3; no clear D. The CDR3 totals 12 residues. The germline gives CDR1 GTSNPN, CDR2 SVGIG (reference sequence). Trimming took 2 bases from V and 4 from J, leaving 6 bases between them. The CDR3 nucleotides are TGTGCCTGGAGTATCTTAGGAAACACCATATATTTT. This gives the protein CAWSILGNTIYF.

V gene TRBV9 combines with J gene TRBJ1-4, with a possible D match to TRBD1 (6 bases). CDR1 is SGDLS and CDR2 is YYNGEE in the germline V gene. V was shortened by 7 bases and J by 0 bases, with 13 bases between the two germline ends. The CDR3 contains 15 residues. The CDR3: CASSRDTATNEKLFF. The CDR3 DNA reads as TGTGCCAGCTCCCGGGACACAGCAACTAATGAAAAACTGTTTTTT.

V is TRBV2 and J is TRBJ1-5, with a tentative D call TRBD1 (5 bases). The CDR3 consists of 14 residues. Germline V gene sequence: CDR1 SNHLY, CDR2 FYNNEI. Trimming stripped 6 bases from V and 6 bases from J, with 15 bases between. CDR3 amino acids: CASSRGGGSQPQHF. For the CDR3, the DNA is TGTGCCAGCAGCCGAGGCGGGGGGAGTCAGCCCCAGCATTTT.

This clone was recorded once. One end of the junction fails to match germline, which may point to a read error. The sample holds other DNA sequences that translate to the same CDR3. V usage is TRBV27 and J usage is TRBJ1-2, with D uncertain. The V gene's germline CDR1 is MNHEY and CDR2 SMNVEV (reference sequence). The CDR3 covers 14 residues. In DNA form, the CDR3 reads TGCGCCAGCAGTTTCTCGGGCATCCGGGGTGGCTACACCTTC. Translated, it gives CASSFSGIRGGYTF.

V and J are TRBV4-1 and TRBJ2-1, with 10 bases that match TRBD2. This CDR3 region has 14 residues. Unmatched junction bases numbered 1, after V lost 4 bases and J lost 4 bases. The germline V gene encodes CDR1 MGHRA and CDR2 YSYEKL. For the CDR3, the DNA is TGCGCCAGCAGCCCGACTAGCGGGTACAATGAGCAGTTCTTC. This codes for CASSPTSGYNEQFF.

The V gene is TRBV28, the J gene TRBJ1-3, with 7 bases identical to TRBD1. The V gene's germline CDR1 is MDHEN and CDR2 SYDVKM. The CDR3 spans 15 residues. V lost 6 bases, J lost 0 bases, and 5 bases stayed unmatched. The CDR3, as DNA: TGTGCCAGCAGGACAGGGTTACTCTCTGGAAACACCATATATTTT. As protein: CASRTGLLSGNTIYF.

The chain couples TRBV6-1 to TRBJ2-3; D might be TRBD1 (5 bases). Germline values: CDR1 MNHNS, CDR2 SASEGT. The CDR3 length is 13 residues. Trimming took 8 bases from V and 1 from J, leaving 10 bases between them. DNA for the CDR3: TGTGCCAGCTCTCAGGGTGGCACAGATACGCAGTATTTT. Its translation is CASSQGGTDTQYF.

The chain links TRBV28 to TRBJ1-1, with D tentatively TRBD1 (5 bases). With 2 bases removed from V and 6 bases from J, the gap between germline ends came to 19 bases. CDR1 and CDR2 from the germline V gene are MDHEN and SYDVKM. This CDR3 region has 16 residues. The CDR3, as DNA: TGTGCCAGCAGTTTAAACGGGCAGGGCCTCAGGGCTGAAGCTTTCTTT. It is translated as CASSLNGQGLRAEAFF.

This sequence joins TRBV9 and TRBJ2-5; TRBD2 agrees at 10 bases. V shed 0 bases, J shed 4 bases, and the junction held 9 bases outside the gene matches. CDR3 size: 17 residues. Germline-derived CDR1 and CDR2 are SGDLS and YYNGEE. The CDR3 sequence: CASSVGAGGEPSETQYF. The CDR3 bases are TGTGCCAGCAGCGTAGGAGCGGGGGGGGAACCCTCAGAGACCCAGTACTTC.

The chain links TRBV10-3 to TRBJ1-1; no reliable D call. V was clipped by 5 bases and J by 1 base, with 5 bases between them. Germline V gives CDR1 ENHRY, CDR2 SYGVKD. This CDR3 spans 12 amino acids. Here the CDR3 reads CAISPGNTEAFF. The CDR3 DNA sequence: TGTGCCATCAGTCCGGGGAACACTGAAGCTTTCTTT.

To note about this clone: The same CDR3 also results from other DNA sequences found in this sample. The chain's CDR3 is CATSSSRNRGPDYGYTF. The CDR3 DNA sequence: TGTGCCACCAGCAGTAGCAGAAATAGGGGTCCGGACTATGGCTACACCTTC. The chain has TRBV15 and TRBJ1-2; TRBD1 is a possible D gene (5 bases). Germline V gene lookup returns CDR1 LNHNV and CDR2 YYDKDF (reference sequence). The CDR3 consists of 17 residues. Trimming removed 3 bases at V and 3 bases at J, with 20 bases between.

The V call is TRBV9, the J call TRBJ2-7; 8 bases agree with TRBD2. The CDR3 runs 14 residues. The V gene's germline CDR1 is SGDLS and CDR2 YYNGEE. With V trimmed by 3 bases and J by 5 bases, 7 bases remained unmatched. The CDR3 DNA sequence: TGTGCCAGCAGCGCGGGGGGGCCAGCGGACGAGCAGTACTTC. The encoded protein is CASSAGGPADEQYF.

This clone was seen a handful of times. This sequence joins TRBV5-6 and TRBJ1-2; 9 bases are shared with TRBD1. The CDR3 is 17 amino acids. Germline assignment: CDR1 SGHDT and CDR2 YYEEEE. V dropped 1 base and J dropped 8; count of bases not matched to a gene: 15. The CDR3 DNA reads TGTGCCAGCAGCTTGAACGGACAGGGGCTGAGACTGGGGGGCTACACCTTC. Its protein is CASSLNGQGLRLGGYTF.

V gene TRBV30 combines with J gene TRBJ1-2; possible D gene TRBD1, 5 bases. Germline V gene data show CDR1 as GTSNPN and CDR2 as SVGIG (reference sequence). This CDR3 contains 15 residues. The germline V and J ends were trimmed by 4 bases and 7 bases, with 22 bases remaining between them. The CDR3 coding sequence is TGTGCCTGGATTCCTCGGACTCTCGGGGGACGTGGCTACACCTTC. As protein: CAWIPRTLGGRGYTF. Full variable domain (missing parts from reference TRBV30 and TRBJ1-2): SQTIHQWPATLVQPVGSPLSLECTVEGTSNPNLYWYRQAAGRGLQLLFYSVGIGQISSEVPQNLSASRPQDRQFILSSKKLLLSDSGFYLCAWIPRTLGGRGYTFGSGTRLTVV.

The rearrangement joins TRBV28 to TRBJ1-1; D is unclear. The CDR3 covers 14 residues. Germline CDR1 MDHEN, CDR2 SYDVKM. Deletions cut 0 bases from V and 1 base from J, with 6 bases between. The CDR3 bases are TGTGCCAGCAGTTTATGGGCAGAGAACACTGAAGCTTTCTTT. Translation gives CASSLWAENTEAFF.

The chain combines TRBV7-9 with TRBJ2-3, with 7 bases fitting TRBD2. The CDR3 consists of 15 residues. Germline lookup yields CDR1 SEHNR and CDR2 FQNEAQ (reference sequence). V dropped 1 base and J dropped 0; count of bases not matched to a gene: 1. The CDR3, as DNA: TGTGCCAGCAGCTTAGATAGCGGGAGCACAGATACGCAGTATTTT. It specifies CASSLDSGSTDTQYF.

This clone was seen more than once but under ten times. The J gene is TRBJ2-2, the V gene TRBV9; a possible D gene is TRBD1 (6 bases). Per germline, CDR1 SGDLS and CDR2 YYNGEE. V gave up 2 bases and J gave up 0 bases, with 11 bases separating them. CDR3 length equals 16 residues. The CDR3 here is CASSVLGAPNTGELFF. The CDR3 DNA is TGTGCCAGCAGCGTTTTGGGGGCCCCGAACACCGGGGAGCTGTTTTTT.

V is TRBV5-1 and J is TRBJ1-1, with D perhaps matching TRBD1 (6 bases). In germline, CDR1 is SGHRS, CDR2 YFSETQ. The germline V and J ends were trimmed by 0 bases and 6 bases, with 15 bases remaining between them. This CDR3 is built from 15 residues. The CDR3 region is CASSLEGGVKAEAFF. In nucleotides, the CDR3 is TGCGCCAGCAGCTTGGAGGGGGGGGTAAAGGCTGAAGCTTTCTTT.